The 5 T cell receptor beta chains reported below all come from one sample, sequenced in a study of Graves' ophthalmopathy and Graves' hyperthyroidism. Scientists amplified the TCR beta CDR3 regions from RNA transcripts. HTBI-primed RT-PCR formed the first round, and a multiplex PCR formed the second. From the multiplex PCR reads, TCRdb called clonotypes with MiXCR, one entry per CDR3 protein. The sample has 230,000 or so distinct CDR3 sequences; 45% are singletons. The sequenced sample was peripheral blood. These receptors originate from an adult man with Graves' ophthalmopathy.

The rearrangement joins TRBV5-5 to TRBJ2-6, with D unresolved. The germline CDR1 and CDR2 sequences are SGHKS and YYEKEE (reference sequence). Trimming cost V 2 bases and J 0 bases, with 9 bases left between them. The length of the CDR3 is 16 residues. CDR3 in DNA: TGTGCCAGCAGCTTTAAGGCCAGCTCTGGGGCCAACGTCCTGACTTTC. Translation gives CASSFKASSGANVLTF. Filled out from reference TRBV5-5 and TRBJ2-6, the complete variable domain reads DAGVTQSPTHLIKTRGQQVTLRCSPISGHKSVSWYQQVLGQGPQFIFQYYEKEERGRGNFPDRFSARQFPNYSSELNVNALLLGDSALYLCASSFKASSGANVLTFGAGSRLTVL.

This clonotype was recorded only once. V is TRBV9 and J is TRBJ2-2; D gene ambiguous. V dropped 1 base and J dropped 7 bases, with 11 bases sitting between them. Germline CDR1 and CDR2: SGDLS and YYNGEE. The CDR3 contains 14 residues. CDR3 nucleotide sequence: TGTGCCAGCAGCGTACCCCCTTTGGGCGGGGAGCTGTTTTTT. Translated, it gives CASSVPPLGGELFF.

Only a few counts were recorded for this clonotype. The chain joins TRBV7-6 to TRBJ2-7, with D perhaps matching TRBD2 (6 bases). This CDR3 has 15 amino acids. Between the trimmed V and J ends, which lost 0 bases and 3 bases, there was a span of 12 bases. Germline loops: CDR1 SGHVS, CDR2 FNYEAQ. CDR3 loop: CASSLALSSDYEQYF. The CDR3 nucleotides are TGTGCCAGCAGCTTAGCGCTGTCTAGCGACTACGAGCAGTACTTC.

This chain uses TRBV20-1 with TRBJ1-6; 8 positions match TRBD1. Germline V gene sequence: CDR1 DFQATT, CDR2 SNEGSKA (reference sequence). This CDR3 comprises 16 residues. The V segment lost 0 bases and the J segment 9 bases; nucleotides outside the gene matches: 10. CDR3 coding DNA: TGCAGTGCTAGAGACCCCGGACAGGGTTCGATTTCACCCCTCCACTTT. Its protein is CSARDPGQGSISPLHF.

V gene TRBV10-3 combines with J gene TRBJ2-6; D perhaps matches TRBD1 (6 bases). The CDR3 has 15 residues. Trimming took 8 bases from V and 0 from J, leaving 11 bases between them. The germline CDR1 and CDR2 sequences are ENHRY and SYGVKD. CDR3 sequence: CAIGPGDSGANVLTF. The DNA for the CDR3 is TGTGCCATCGGGCCAGGGGACTCTGGGGCCAACGTCCTGACTTTC.